A single sample gave rise to the 29 T cell receptor beta chains below, sequenced in a study of shared clonotypes between healthy human individuals. Assay: immunoSEQ multiplex PCR; the TCRdb copy retains only in-frame clones and omits some. The sample has 600,000 to 700,000 clones; less than 80% are singletons. The sequencing sample was made of memory CD4+ T cells sorted from blood. The subset here: CD45RA-negative fraction. These receptors came from a woman aged 30 to 39 in good health.

A note on this clone: Other DNA sequences in the same sample also yield this CDR3. This rearrangement joins TRBV18 to TRBJ2-3; possibly TRBD2 for D (5 bases). Trimming cost V 3 bases and J 0 bases, with 10 bases left between them. Germline CDR1 reads KGHSH; CDR2 reads LQKENI. The CDR3 spans 15 residues. DNA for the CDR3: TGTGCCAGCTCACCTCCGTCGGGGAGCACAGATACGCAGTATTTT. This sequence encodes CASSPPSGSTDTQYF.

The rearrangement joins TRBV7-2 to TRBJ2-3; 10 nucleotides agree with TRBD1. The CDR3 totals 15 residues. Germline CDR1 SGHTA, CDR2 FQGNSA. Trimming at V came to 4 bases and at J to 3 bases, leaving 4 bases not matched to a gene. In DNA, the CDR3 is TGTGCCAGCAGCTACCGGGACAGGGGTACAGATACGCAGTATTTT. It codes for CASSYRDRGTDTQYF. Together with reference TRBV7-2 and TRBJ2-3, the CDR3 gives the full variable domain: GAGVSQSPSNKVTEKGKDVELRCDPISGHTALYWYRQSLGQGLEFLIYFQGNSAPDKSGLPSDRFSAERTGGSVSTLTIQRTQQEDSAVYLCASSYRDRGTDTQYFGPGTRLTVL.

This clone has just one count. The chain employs TRBV7-2 and TRBJ2-1; D is unclear. Trimming left V 7 bases short and J 0 bases short, with 19 bases between. From germline, CDR1 is SGHTA and CDR2 FQGNSA. The CDR3 is 17 residues long. CDR3 sequence: CASNKRTAISSYNEQFF. CDR3 coding DNA: TGTGCCAGCAACAAAAGAACCGCGATTAGCTCCTACAATGAGCAGTTCTTC.

V gene TRBV10-3 combines with J gene TRBJ1-2; 11 bases map to TRBD1. This CDR3 comprises 16 residues. Trimming cost V 2 bases and J 2 bases; bases outside gene matches: 4. Germline V CDR1 and CDR2: ENHRY, SYGVKD. The CDR3 nucleotides read TGTGCCATCAGTGAGCGGGGGACAGGGGGGAACTATGGCTACACCTTC. Its translation is CAISERGTGGNYGYTF.

This sequence joins TRBV18 and TRBJ2-7; TRBD2 might be the D (5 bases). Germline V gene data show CDR1 as KGHSH and CDR2 as LQKENI. The germline V and J ends were trimmed by 3 bases and 1 base, with 10 bases remaining between them. The CDR3 runs to 14 residues. The CDR3 loop reads CASSPLRDSYEQYF. CDR3 nucleotide sequence: TGTGCCAGCTCACCGTTGAGGGATTCCTACGAGCAGTACTTC.

V usage is TRBV6-6 and J usage is TRBJ1-1, with D unresolved. From germline, CDR1 is MNHNY and CDR2 SVGAGI (reference sequence). Trimming shortened V by 5 bases and J by 1 base, and 5 bases separated the two germline ends. The CDR3 has 12 residues. CDR3 nucleotide sequence: TGTGCCAGCAGTAGACAGAACACTGAAGCTTTCTTT. Its protein product is CASSRQNTEAFF.

The CDR3: CASSQPPMVGYTF. The CDR3 DNA reads TGTGCCAGCAGCCAACCCCCAATGGTCGGCTACACCTTC. V and J are TRBV14 and TRBJ1-2; D gene uncertain. This CDR3 comprises 13 residues. CDR1 and CDR2 (germline): SGHDN, FVKESK. Trimming pared 2 bases from V and 8 bases from J, leaving 12 bases between.

The chain employs TRBV6-1 and TRBJ2-7; tentative D call: TRBD2 (6 bases). The germline V gene encodes CDR1 MNHNS and CDR2 SASEGT. The V end lost 0 bases, the J end lost 5 bases, and 14 bases lay between the germline ends. The CDR3 totals 15 residues. DNA of the CDR3: TGTGCCAGCAGTGAAGCTGGGACTCTCTTCGACGAGCAGTACTTC. Its translation: CASSEAGTLFDEQYF.

This chain joins TRBV28 and TRBJ1-5, with a weak D call TRBD1 (5 bases). The V and J ends lost 8 bases and 3 bases respectively, with 11 bases between them. This CDR3 spans 13 amino acids. The germline gives CDR1 MDHEN, CDR2 SYDVKM. DNA of the CDR3: TGTGCCAGCGGGGGGACGTACAATCAGCCCCAGCATTTT. Its protein is CASGGTYNQPQHF.

The chain carries TRBV28 and TRBJ1-4, with D possibly being TRBD1 (6 bases). V shed 5 bases and J shed 8 bases, with 15 bases lying between them. Germline V gene data show CDR1 as MDHEN and CDR2 as SYDVKM. This CDR3 has 14 amino acids. In DNA form, the CDR3 reads TGTGCCAGCAGTGAATGGGGGCCAGGGGAAAAACTGTTTTTT. Translated: CASSEWGPGEKLFF.

The V gene is TRBV28, the J gene TRBJ2-7, with a tentative D call TRBD2 (5 bases). The germline V gene encodes CDR1 MDHEN and CDR2 SYDVKM. The CDR3 covers 16 residues. Trimming cost V 3 bases and J 0 bases, with 15 bases left between them. CDR3 amino acids: CASSFPRTEGSYEQYF. The CDR3 DNA follows: TGTGCCAGCAGTTTCCCCCGGACTGAGGGCTCCTACGAGCAGTACTTC.

Ten or more counts support this clone. The gene calls are TRBV5-1 and TRBJ2-3; TRBD1 might be the D (6 bases). Between the trimmed V and J ends, which lost 4 bases and 6 bases, there was a span of 18 bases. Germline V gene lookup returns CDR1 SGHRS and CDR2 YFSETQ. CDR3 length: 15 residues. The CDR3 DNA reads as TGCGCCAGCAGCGGTCCGGACAGAGCCCTGGATACGCAGTATTTT. It encodes CASSGPDRALDTQYF.

In this sample, this clone turned up a few times. The chain couples TRBV7-8 to TRBJ2-5, with 16 bases matching TRBD2. CDR1 is SGHVS and CDR2 is FQNEAQ in the germline V gene. This CDR3 has 21 amino acids. V lost 5 bases, J lost 5 bases, and 20 bases stayed unmatched. CDR3 coding DNA: TGTGCCAGCAGCGGTAAGGGACTAGCGGGAGGGCAGTGGTTTGTAATGGAGACCCAGTACTTC. It translates to CASSGKGLAGGQWFVMETQYF.

The rearrangement uses TRBV19 and TRBJ1-6; 9 bases match TRBD1. The CDR3 is 14 residues long. J was trimmed by 10 bases and V by 5 bases; bases with no gene match: 6. Germline V gene lookup returns CDR1 LNHDA and CDR2 SQIVND (reference sequence). The CDR3 region has the DNA TGTGCCAGTAGTTCCGGACAGGGGACGTCACCCCTCCACTTT. Protein product: CASSSGQGTSPLHF.

The chain has TRBV6-1 and TRBJ2-2; 11 bases match TRBD2. V was clipped by 6 bases and J by 1 base; unmatched bases: 1. The CDR3 is 15 amino acids. CDR1 is MNHNS, CDR2 SASEGT, per germline. CDR3 residues: CASRGTSGNTGELFF. DNA of the CDR3: TGTGCCAGCAGGGGGACTAGCGGGAACACCGGGGAGCTGTTTTTT.

V usage is TRBV19 and J usage is TRBJ1-2; 10 bases line up with TRBD1. CDR3 length equals 15 residues. The V segment lost 5 bases and the J segment 2 bases; nucleotides outside the gene matches: 5. The V gene's germline CDR1 is LNHDA and CDR2 SQIVND (reference sequence). The CDR3 bases are TGTGCCAGTAGTCGACGGGACAGGGGAAACTATGGCTACACCTTC. Its protein is CASSRRDRGNYGYTF.

In this sample, this clone turned up a few times. The chain combines TRBV10-1 with TRBJ1-1; TRBD1 agrees at 8 bases. This CDR3 spans 14 amino acids. The germline V gene encodes CDR1 WNHNN and CDR2 SYGVQD (reference sequence). Losses at the gene ends were 6 bases for V and 3 bases for J; bases not matched to a gene: 6. The chain's CDR3 is CASRGQVEDTEAFF. The DNA of the CDR3 is TGCGCCAGCAGGGGACAGGTCGAGGACACTGAAGCTTTCTTT.

The rearrangement uses TRBV5-6 and TRBJ2-2, with D perhaps matching TRBD1 (6 bases). There are 17 residues in the CDR3. Germline-derived CDR1 and CDR2 are SGHDT and YYEEEE. V was pared by 2 bases and J by 4 bases, with 18 bases between. In DNA, the CDR3 is TGTGCCAGCAGCTTAGAATCTATTGGACAGATCACCGGGGAGCTGTTTTTT. Translation gives CASSLESIGQITGELFF.

Of note for this clone: This CDR3 is also generated by other DNA sequences in the sample. J is TRBJ2-1 and V is TRBV7-9; D unclear. Germline V gene sequence: CDR1 SEHNR, CDR2 FQNEAQ (reference sequence). This CDR3 has 14 residues. Trimming removed 3 bases from V and 4 bases from J, with 10 bases in between. CDR3: CASSLATAYNEQFF. CDR3 sequence (DNA): TGTGCCAGCAGCTTGGCGACGGCGTACAATGAGCAGTTCTTC.

CDR3 sequence: CASSSYRDRAPLDTQYF. CDR3 nucleotide sequence: TGCGCCAGCAGCTCATACCGGGACAGGGCTCCCTTAGATACGCAGTATTTT. The gene calls are TRBV5-1 and TRBJ2-3; the match to TRBD1 covers 9 bases. V gave up 3 bases and J gave up 5 bases; unmatched junction bases: 13. Germline CDR1 SGHRS, CDR2 YFSETQ. This CDR3 has 17 amino acids.

The rearrangement links TRBV27 to TRBJ2-2, with D possibly TRBD2 on 6 matching bases. The V end lost 6 bases, the J end lost 7 bases, and 12 bases lay between the germline ends. The germline CDR1 and CDR2 sequences are MNHEY and SMNVEV (reference sequence). This CDR3 region has 13 residues. The CDR3 spells CASSRGMGGELFF. Here the CDR3 DNA reads TGTGCCAGCAGCCGGGGGATGGGCGGGGAGCTGTTTTTT.

Turning to this clone: The DNA is left out, because the CDR3 cannot be placed on it with certainty; the CDR3 is given as TCRdb lists it. This sequence joins TRBV12-1 and TRBJ2-7; TRBD2 is the table's D call, not checked against the DNA. TRBV12-1 is reported as a pseudogene. The CDR3 contains 15 residues when both ends are counted. This chain's CDR3 is CASSFVGGGTYEQYF.

This chain joins TRBV6-1 and TRBJ2-2, with 7 nucleotides matching TRBD1. Trimming removed 6 bases from V and 3 bases from J; junction bases left unmatched: 7. Germline loops: CDR1 MNHNS, CDR2 SASEGT. CDR3 length: 15 amino acids. This CDR3 is CASSSHTGDTGELFF. The CDR3 DNA reads as TGTGCCAGCAGCTCTCACACAGGGGACACCGGGGAGCTGTTTTTT.

This chain connects TRBV28 to TRBJ2-1; D possibly corresponds to TRBD1 (6 bases). The CDR3 covers 14 residues. Trimming cost V 4 bases and J 7 bases, with 14 bases left between them. Germline V CDR1 and CDR2: MDHEN, SYDVKM. The CDR3 DNA reads as TGTGCCAGCAGTTCGGCAGGGGCAGAGAATGAGCAGTTCTTC. As protein: CASSSAGAENEQFF. Variable domain in full (rest from reference TRBV28 and TRBJ2-1): DVKVTQSSRYLVKRTGEKVFLECVQDMDHENMFWYRQDPGLGLRLIYFSYDVKMKEKGDIPEGYSVSREKKERFSLILESASTNQTSMYLCASSSAGAENEQFFGPGTRLTVL.

This sequence joins TRBV28 and TRBJ1-5; 10 bases are shared with TRBD1. The V segment lost 5 bases and the J segment 4 bases; nucleotides outside the gene matches: 5. This CDR3 comprises 15 residues. Germline assignment: CDR1 MDHEN and CDR2 SYDVKM. CDR3: CASSRQGARNQPQHF. CDR3 in DNA: TGTGCCAGCAGTCGACAGGGGGCGCGGAATCAGCCCCAGCATTTT.

The chain has TRBV6-5 and TRBJ2-5, with 7 bases matching TRBD1. Trimming removed 4 bases from V and 8 bases from J; junction bases left unmatched: 10. This CDR3 contains 14 residues. Per germline, CDR1 MNHEY and CDR2 SVGAGI. The CDR3 sequence: CASSSPGQFATQYF. In DNA, the CDR3 is TGTGCCAGCAGTTCCCCGGGACAGTTCGCCACCCAGTACTTC.

In the case of this clone: A much bigger clone sits one base away, suggesting this may be a read error. The chain recombines TRBV5-4 with TRBJ2-3; tentative D call: TRBD1 (5 bases). Germline V gene data show CDR1 as SGHNT and CDR2 as YYREEE (reference sequence). V was pared by 4 bases and J by 4 bases, with 10 bases between. This CDR3 spans 13 amino acids. In nucleotides, the CDR3 is TGTGCCAGCAGCCTAATAGGGGCAGATACGCAGTATTTT. This sequence encodes CASSLIGADTQYF.

The chain uses TRBV9 and TRBJ2-6; D possibly corresponds to TRBD1 (5 bases). Per the germline V gene, CDR1 is SGDLS and CDR2 is YYNGEE. This CDR3 comprises 16 residues. The germline V and J ends were trimmed by 3 bases and 2 bases, with 12 bases remaining between them. The CDR3 sequence is CASSGRGGTGANVLTF. In DNA, the CDR3 is TGTGCCAGCAGCGGAAGGGGCGGAACTGGGGCCAACGTCCTGACTTTC.

V and J are TRBV27 and TRBJ1-5; D is possibly TRBD1 (6 bases). The germline V gene has CDR1 MNHEY and CDR2 SMNVEV (reference sequence). The CDR3 sequence is 14 residues long. V dropped 4 bases and J dropped 7 bases, with 14 bases sitting between them. CDR3 DNA: TGTGCCAGCAGTTCATATCAGGGGTACCAGCCCCAGCATTTT. It yields the protein CASSSYQGYQPQHF.